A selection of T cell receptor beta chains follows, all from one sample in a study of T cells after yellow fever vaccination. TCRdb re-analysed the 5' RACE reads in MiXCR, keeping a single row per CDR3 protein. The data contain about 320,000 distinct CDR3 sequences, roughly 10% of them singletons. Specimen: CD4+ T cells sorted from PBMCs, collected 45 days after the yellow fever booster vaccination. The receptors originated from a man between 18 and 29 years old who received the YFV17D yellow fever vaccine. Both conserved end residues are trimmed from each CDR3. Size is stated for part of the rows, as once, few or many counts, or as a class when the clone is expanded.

CDR3: ASSQDRQPAVLT
V: TRBV4-2
J: TRBJ2-6
size: many

CDR3: ASSPRQDPSTDTQY
V: TRBV7-8
J: TRBJ2-3
size: few

CDR3: ASSRWDNERRDTIY
V: TRBV7-9
J: TRBJ1-3
size: few

CDR3: ASSYSRTNPAQY
V: TRBV6-6
J: TRBJ2-5
size: many

CDR3: ASSTTLQNDQPQH
V: TRBV19
J: TRBJ1-5
size: few

CDR3: ATSREPGYSYNEQF
V: TRBV15
J: TRBJ2-1
size: few

CDR3: ASSQQGPSEDTQY
V: TRBV5-1
J: TRBJ2-3
size: few

CDR3: ASTKDLQDTQY
V: TRBV2
J: TRBJ2-3
size: NA

CDR3: ASSSPAGAGQPQH
V: TRBV7-2
J: TRBJ1-5
size: few

CDR3: ASSLGAEGFREAF
V: TRBV7-2
J: TRBJ1-1
size: NA

CDR3: ASSVGPTNTEAF
V: TRBV9
J: TRBJ1-1
size: few

CDR3: ATSGSGGRTESF
V: TRBV24-1
J: TRBJ1-1
size: NA

CDR3: ASSQVYRGRSPLH
V: TRBV3-1
J: TRBJ1-6
size: many

CDR3: ATSVSLQDTQY
V: TRBV24-1
J: TRBJ2-3
size: NA

CDR3: AISGAGFPTDTQY
V: TRBV5-5
J: TRBJ2-3
size: few

CDR3: ASSLAGTVNQPQH
V: TRBV5-1
J: TRBJ1-5
size: few

CDR3: ASSQAASLAGGPVEQF
V: TRBV4-2
J: TRBJ2-1
size: NA

CDR3: ASTGRENTEAF
V: TRBV5-1
J: TRBJ1-1
size: NA

CDR3: ATSDYRDKLF
V: TRBV24-1
J: TRBJ1-4
size: NA

CDR3: ASSYQTGGASGYT
V: TRBV6-5
J: TRBJ1-2
size: many

CDR3: SAPMLTGGDGYT
V: TRBV20-1
J: TRBJ1-2
size: few

CDR3: ATKGGANTGELF
V: TRBV2
J: TRBJ2-2
size: few

CDR3: ASSQDISGQLF
V: TRBV14
J: TRBJ1-4
size: NA

CDR3: ASLDSYNSPLH
V: TRBV2
J: TRBJ1-6
size: few

CDR3: ASSLMGLAGVYEQF
V: TRBV11-2
J: TRBJ2-1
size: NA